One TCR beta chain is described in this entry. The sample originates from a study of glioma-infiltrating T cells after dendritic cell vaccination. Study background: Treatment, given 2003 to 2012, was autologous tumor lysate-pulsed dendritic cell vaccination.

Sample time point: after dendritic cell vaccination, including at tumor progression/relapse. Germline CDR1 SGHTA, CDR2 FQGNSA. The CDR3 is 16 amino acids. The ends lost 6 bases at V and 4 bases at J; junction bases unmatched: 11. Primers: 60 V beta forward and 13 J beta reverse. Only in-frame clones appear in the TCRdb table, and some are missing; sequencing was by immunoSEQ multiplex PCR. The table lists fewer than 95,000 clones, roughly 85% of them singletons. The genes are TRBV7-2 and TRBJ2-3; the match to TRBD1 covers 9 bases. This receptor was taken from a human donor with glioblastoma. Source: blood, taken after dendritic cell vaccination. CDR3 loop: CASRPGQGILADTQYF. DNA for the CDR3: TGTGCCAGCAGGCCGGGACAGGGTATTTTGGCAGATACGCAGTATTTT.